This TCR beta chain was captured by sequencing in a study of monozygotic twins with inflammatory bowel disease. As for this clonotype: Its matching antigen is unknown.

From the 5' RACE reads, TCRdb lists one entry per CDR3 protein and no DNA. The ten top clones account for roughly 2.2%, within a sample of nearly 450,000 distinct CDR3 sequences. Findings and caveats of the study: Varied immunosuppressive treatments among patients may have increased repertoire variability.

Sequencing was done on a sample of blood. The TCR comes from a human donor with ulcerative colitis or Crohn's disease, or a healthy co-twin of an affected twin (not recorded which).

CDR3 amino acids: CASSDTNRNQHF. The J gene is TRBJ1-5, the V gene TRBV25-1. The germline CDR1 and CDR2 sequences are MGHDK and SYGVNS. This CDR3 comprises 12 residues.